This T cell receptor (beta chain) was documented in a study of T cell responses to AZD1222 COVID-19 vaccine. Whole-study findings and limits: Following two doses of AZD1222, Spike-specific TCR breadth and depth rose. Per reports, nearly half of all spike-specific TCRs target regions that are unmutated in variants. There were mostly white British donors and more females than males, and clonal diversity was possibly underestimated. It was only after the peak T cell response that any repertoires were sampled.

V was cut by 3 bases and J by 0 bases, with 14 bases left in between. Looked up from germline, CDR1 is KGHSH and CDR2 is LQKENI. The CDR3 covers 17 residues. This clone was counted a single time. Its antigen is as yet unknown. Produced via immunoSEQ multiplex PCR; TCRdb's table is partial and in-frame only. The sample consists of roughly 93,000 clones, roughly 90% of them appearing once. The TCR comes from an adult in good health. This specimen consisted of peripheral blood, obtained on day 0 of AZD1222 vaccination. This chain connects TRBV18 to TRBJ2-2; either TRBD1 or TRBD2 may supply D (5 bases each). CDR3 amino acids: CASSPPARGANTGELFF. DNA for the CDR3: TGTGCCAGCTCACCCCCTGCTCGGGGCGCGAACACCGGGGAGCTGTTTTTT.